This T cell receptor (beta chain) was sequenced during a study of OX40 agonist ivuxolimab in advanced cancers. Study-wide context: Every patient in dose escalation had hepatocellular carcinoma, melanoma, renal cell or head and neck cancer. Eligibility rules accepted prior anti-PD-1, anti-PD-L1 or anti-CTLA-4 therapy, and 40% had some.

The V segment lost 10 bases and the J segment 0 bases; nucleotides outside the gene matches: 6. This CDR3 contains 14 residues. From germline, CDR1 is LNHDA and CDR2 SQIVND (reference sequence). To note about this clone: Its antigen is as yet unknown.

Assay used: immunoSEQ multiplex PCR; TCRdb lists only in-frame clones, some missing. The sample contains approximately 50,000 clones, about nine tenths of which appear only once. Study-wide points: Low normalized T-cell clonal expansion was also seen in some nonresponders.

This clonotype was sampled from an adult with an advanced solid tumor such as melanoma, head and neck, liver or kidney cancer. J is TRBJ1-3 and V is TRBV19; TRBD1 agrees at 7 bases. The sequencing here drew on CD4+ or CD8+ T cells sorted from blood, taken in a trial of the OX40 agonist ivuxolimab. CDR3 region: CATGTASSGNTIYF. CDR3 nucleotide sequence: TGTGCCACCGGGACAGCGAGCTCTGGAAACACCATATATTTT.